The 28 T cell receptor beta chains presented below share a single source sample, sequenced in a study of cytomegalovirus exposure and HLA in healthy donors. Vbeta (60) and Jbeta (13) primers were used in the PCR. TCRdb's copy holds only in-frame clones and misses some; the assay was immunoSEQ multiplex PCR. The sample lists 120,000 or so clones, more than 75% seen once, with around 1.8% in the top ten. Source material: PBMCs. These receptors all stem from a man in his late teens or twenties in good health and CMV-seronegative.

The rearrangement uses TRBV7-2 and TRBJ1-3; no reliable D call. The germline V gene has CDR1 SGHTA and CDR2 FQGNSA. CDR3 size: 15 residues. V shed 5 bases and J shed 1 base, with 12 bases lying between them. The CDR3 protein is CASSTDGSSGNTIYF. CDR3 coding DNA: TGTGCCAGCAGCACAGACGGATCGTCTGGAAACACCATATATTTT.

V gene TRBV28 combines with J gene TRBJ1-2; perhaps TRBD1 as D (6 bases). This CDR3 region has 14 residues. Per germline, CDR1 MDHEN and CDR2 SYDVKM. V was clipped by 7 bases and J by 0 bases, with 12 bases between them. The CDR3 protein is CASTRTDPNYGYTF. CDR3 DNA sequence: TGTGCCAGCACAAGGACAGACCCTAACTATGGCTACACCTTC.

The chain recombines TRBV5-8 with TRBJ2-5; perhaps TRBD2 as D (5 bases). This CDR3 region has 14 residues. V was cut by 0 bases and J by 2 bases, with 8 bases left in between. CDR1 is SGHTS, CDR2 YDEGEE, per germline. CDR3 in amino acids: CASSLGSGQETQYF. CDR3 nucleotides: TGTGCCAGCAGCTTGGGCTCGGGGCAAGAGACCCAGTACTTC.

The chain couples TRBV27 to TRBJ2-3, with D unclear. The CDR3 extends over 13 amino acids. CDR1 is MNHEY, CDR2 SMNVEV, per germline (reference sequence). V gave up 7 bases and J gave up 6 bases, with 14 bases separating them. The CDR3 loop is CASKVYQADTQYF. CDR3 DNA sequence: TGTGCCAGCAAAGTTTATCAGGCGGATACGCAGTATTTT.

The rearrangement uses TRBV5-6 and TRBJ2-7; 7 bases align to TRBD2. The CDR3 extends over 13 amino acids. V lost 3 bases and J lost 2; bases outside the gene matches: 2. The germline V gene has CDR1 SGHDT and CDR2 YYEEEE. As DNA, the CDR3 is TGTGCCAGCAGCTCCCGGGGGGCCTACGAGCAGTACTTC. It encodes CASSSRGAYEQYF.

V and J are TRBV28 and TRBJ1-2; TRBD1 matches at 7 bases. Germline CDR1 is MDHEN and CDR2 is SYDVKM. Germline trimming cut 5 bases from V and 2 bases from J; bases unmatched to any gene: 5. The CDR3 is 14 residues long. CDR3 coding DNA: TGTGCCAGCAGTCCGGGGGACAGAAACTATGGCTACACCTTC. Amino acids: CASSPGDRNYGYTF.

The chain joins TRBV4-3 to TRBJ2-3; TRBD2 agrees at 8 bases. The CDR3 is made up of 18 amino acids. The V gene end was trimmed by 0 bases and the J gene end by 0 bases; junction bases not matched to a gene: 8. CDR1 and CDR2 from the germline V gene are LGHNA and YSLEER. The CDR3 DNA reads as TGCGCCAGCAGCCAAGATTGGTGGGGCGGGGGGAGCACAGATACGCAGTATTTT. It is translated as CASSQDWWGGGSTDTQYF.

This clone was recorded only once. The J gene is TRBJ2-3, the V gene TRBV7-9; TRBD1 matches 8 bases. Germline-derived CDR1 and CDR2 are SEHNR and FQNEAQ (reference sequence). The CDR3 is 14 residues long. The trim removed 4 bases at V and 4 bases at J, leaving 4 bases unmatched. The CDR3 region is CASSSGQGPDTQYF. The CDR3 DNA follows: TGTGCCAGCAGCTCCGGACAGGGCCCAGATACGCAGTATTTT.

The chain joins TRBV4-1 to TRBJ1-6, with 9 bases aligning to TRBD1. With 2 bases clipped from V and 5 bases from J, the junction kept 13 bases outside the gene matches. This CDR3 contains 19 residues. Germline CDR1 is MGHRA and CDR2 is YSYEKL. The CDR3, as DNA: TGCGCCAGCAGCCAACTCCCAGGGGGGACAGGGAAACATAATTCACCCCTCCACTTT. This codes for CASSQLPGGTGKHNSPLHF.

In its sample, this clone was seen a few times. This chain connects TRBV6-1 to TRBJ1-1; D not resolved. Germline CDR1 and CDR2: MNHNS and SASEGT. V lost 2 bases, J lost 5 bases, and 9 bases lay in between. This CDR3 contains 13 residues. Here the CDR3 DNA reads TGTGCCAGCAGTGAACCCGGTCGGACTGAAGCTTTCTTT. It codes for CASSEPGRTEAFF.

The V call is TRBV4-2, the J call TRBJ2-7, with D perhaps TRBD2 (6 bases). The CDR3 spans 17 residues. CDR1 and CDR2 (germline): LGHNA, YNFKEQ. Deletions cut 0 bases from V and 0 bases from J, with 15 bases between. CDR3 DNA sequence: TGTGCCAGCAGCCAAGATCTAAGCGGGCCGGCCTCCTACGAGCAGTACTTC. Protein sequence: CASSQDLSGPASYEQYF.

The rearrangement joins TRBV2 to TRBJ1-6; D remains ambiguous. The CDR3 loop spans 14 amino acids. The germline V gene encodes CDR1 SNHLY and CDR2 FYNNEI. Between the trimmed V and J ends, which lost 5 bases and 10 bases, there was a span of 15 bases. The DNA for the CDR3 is TGTGCCAGCAGTAGTGGAGGCGCGGGCTCACCCCTCCACTTT. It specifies CASSSGGAGSPLHF.

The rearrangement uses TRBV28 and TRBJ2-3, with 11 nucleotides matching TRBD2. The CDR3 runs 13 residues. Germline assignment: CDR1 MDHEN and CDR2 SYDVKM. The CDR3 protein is CEIRLAGTDTQYF. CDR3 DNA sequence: TGTGAAATCCGACTAGCGGGGACAGATACGCAGTATTTT.

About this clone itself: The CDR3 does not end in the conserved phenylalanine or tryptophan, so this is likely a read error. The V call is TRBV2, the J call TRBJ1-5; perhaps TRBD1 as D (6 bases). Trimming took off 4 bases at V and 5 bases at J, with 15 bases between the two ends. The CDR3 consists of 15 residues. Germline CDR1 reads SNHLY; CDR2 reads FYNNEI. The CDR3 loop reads CASSVQGTFYQPQHL. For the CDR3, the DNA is TGTGCCAGCAGTGTACAGGGAACCTTTTATCAGCCCCAGCATCTT.

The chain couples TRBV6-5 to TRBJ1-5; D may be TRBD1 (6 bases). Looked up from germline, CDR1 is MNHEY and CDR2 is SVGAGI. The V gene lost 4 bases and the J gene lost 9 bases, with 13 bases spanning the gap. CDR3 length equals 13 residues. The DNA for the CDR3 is TGTGCCAGCAGTTCGACAGGCCGTCGGCCCCAGCATTTT. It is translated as CASSSTGRRPQHF.

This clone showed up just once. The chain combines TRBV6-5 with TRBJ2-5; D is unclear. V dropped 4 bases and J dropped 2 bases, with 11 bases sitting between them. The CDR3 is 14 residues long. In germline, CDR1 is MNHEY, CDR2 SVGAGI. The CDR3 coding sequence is TGTGCCAGCAGTTGGCTAGGCGTACAAGAGACCCAGTACTTC. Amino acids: CASSWLGVQETQYF.

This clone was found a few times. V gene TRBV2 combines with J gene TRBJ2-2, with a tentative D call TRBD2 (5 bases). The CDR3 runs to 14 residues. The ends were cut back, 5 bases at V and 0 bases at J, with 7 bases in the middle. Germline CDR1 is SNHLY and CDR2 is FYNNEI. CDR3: CASSLAPNTGELFF. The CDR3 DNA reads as TGTGCCAGCAGTCTAGCTCCGAACACCGGGGAGCTGTTTTTT.

CDR3 sequence reads: CASSLMKASGGPGNEQFF. The DNA of the CDR3 is TGTGCCAGCAGCTTGATGAAGGCTAGCGGGGGGCCGGGGAATGAGCAGTTCTTC. The gene calls are TRBV5-4 and TRBJ2-1; the match to TRBD2 covers 11 bases. The CDR3 has 18 amino acids. CDR1 SGHNT and CDR2 YYREEE come from the germline V gene (reference sequence). Losses at the gene ends were 1 base for V and 7 bases for J; bases not matched to a gene: 13.

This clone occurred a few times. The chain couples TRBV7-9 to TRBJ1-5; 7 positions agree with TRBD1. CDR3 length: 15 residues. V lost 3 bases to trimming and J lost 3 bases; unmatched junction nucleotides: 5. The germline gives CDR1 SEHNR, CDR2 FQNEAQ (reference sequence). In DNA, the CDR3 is TGTGCCAGCAGCTTCGGGACAGCGACCAATCAGCCCCAGCATTTT. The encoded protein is CASSFGTATNQPQHF. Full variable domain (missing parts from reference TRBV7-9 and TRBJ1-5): DTGVSQNPRHKITKRGQNVTFRCDPISEHNRLYWYRQTLGQGPEFLTYFQNEAQLEKSRLLSDRFSAERPKGSFSTLEIQRTEQGDSAMYLCASSFGTATNQPQHFGDGTRLSIL.

The CDR3 spells CASSFAGGKETQYF. In DNA, the CDR3 is TGTGCCAGCAGCTTTGCGGGGGGGAAGGAGACCCAGTACTTC. The chain employs TRBV7-9 and TRBJ2-5; TRBD2 matches at 9 bases. This CDR3 has 14 residues. Germline CDR1 is SEHNR and CDR2 is FQNEAQ (reference sequence). The junction had 4 bases not matched to a gene; V was cut back by 3 bases and J by 5 bases.

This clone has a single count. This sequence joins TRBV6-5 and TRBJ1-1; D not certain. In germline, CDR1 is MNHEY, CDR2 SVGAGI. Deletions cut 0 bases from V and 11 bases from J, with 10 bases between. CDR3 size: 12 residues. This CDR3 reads CASSYSGSGAFF. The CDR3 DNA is TGTGCCAGCAGTTACTCAGGTAGCGGGGCTTTCTTT.

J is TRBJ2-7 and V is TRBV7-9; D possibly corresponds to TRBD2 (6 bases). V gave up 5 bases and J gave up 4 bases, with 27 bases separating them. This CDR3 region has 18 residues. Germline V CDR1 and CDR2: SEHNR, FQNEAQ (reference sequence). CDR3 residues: CASSPNPGLPNAAYEQYF. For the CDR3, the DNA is TGTGCCAGCAGCCCTAACCCCGGACTACCCAACGCCGCATACGAGCAGTACTTC.

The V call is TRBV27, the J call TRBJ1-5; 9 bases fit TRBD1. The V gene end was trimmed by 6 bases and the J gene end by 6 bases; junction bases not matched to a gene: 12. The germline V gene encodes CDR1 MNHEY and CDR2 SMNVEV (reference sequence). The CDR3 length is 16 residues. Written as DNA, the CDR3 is TGTGCCAGCAGCACGAGTAGAGGGGGACAGGGTCAGCCCCAGCATTTT. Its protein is CASSTSRGGQGQPQHF.

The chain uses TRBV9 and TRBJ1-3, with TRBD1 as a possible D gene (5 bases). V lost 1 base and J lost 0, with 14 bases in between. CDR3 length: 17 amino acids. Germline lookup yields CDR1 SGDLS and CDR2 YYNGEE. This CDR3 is CASSVTDTQSSGNTIYF. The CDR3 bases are TGTGCCAGCAGCGTAACGGACACCCAGAGCTCTGGAAACACCATATATTTT.

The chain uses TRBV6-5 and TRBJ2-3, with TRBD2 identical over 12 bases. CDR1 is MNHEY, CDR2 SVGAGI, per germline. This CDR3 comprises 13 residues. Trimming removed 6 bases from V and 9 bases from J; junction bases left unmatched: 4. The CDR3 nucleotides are TGTGCCAGCAGGGACGGACTAGCGGGGACGCAGTATTTT. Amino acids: CASRDGLAGTQYF.

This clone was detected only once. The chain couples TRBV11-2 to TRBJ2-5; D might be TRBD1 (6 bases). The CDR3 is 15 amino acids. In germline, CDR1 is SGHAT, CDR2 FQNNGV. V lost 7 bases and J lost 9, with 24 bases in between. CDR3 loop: CASIYEGDPRESQYF. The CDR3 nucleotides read TGTGCCAGCATCTATGAGGGGGACCCAAGAGAATCCCAGTACTTC.

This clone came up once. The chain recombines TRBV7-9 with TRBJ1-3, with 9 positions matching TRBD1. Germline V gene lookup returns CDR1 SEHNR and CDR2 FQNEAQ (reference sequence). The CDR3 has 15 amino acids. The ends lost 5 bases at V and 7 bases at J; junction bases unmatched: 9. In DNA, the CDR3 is TGTGCCAGCAGCCCCCAAGACAGGGGGGAGAACACCATATATTTT. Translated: CASSPQDRGENTIYF.

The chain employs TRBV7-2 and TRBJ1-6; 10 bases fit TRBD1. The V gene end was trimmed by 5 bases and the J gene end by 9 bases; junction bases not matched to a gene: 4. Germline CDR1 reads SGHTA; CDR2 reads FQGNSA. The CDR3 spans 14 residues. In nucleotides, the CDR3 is TGTGCCAGCAGCCACCGGGACAGGGGTTCACCCCTCCACTTT. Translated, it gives CASSHRDRGSPLHF.